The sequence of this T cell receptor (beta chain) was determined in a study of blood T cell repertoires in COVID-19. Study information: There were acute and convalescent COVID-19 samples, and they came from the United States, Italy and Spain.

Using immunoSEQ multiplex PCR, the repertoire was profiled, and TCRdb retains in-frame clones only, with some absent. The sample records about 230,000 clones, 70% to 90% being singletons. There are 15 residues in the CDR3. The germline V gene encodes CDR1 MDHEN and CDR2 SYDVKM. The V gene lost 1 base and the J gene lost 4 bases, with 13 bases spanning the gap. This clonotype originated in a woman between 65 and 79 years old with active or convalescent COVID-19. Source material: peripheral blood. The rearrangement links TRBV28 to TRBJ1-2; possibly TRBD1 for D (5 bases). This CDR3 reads CASSLFRGVSYGYTF. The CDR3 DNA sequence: TGTGCCAGCAGTTTATTTCGGGGGGTTTCCTATGGCTACACCTTC.